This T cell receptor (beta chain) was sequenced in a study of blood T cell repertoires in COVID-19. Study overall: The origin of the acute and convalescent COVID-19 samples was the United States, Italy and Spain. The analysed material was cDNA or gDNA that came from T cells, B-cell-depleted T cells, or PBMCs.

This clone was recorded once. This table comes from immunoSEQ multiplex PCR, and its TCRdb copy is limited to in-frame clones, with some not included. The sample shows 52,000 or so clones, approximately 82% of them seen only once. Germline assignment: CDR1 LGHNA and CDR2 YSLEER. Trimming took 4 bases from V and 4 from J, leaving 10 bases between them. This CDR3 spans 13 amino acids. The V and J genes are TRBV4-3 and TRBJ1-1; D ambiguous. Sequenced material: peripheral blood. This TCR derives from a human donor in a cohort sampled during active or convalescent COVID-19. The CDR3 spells CASSPTRGTEAFF. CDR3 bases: TGCGCCAGCAGCCCGACACGGGGCACTGAAGCTTTCTTT.